One sample yielded the 16 T cell receptor beta chains listed below, sequenced in a study. The TRBV12-4/TRBJ1-2 clonotypes were amplified using barcode primers with ligated adaptors. MiXCR, run by TCRdb on the multiplex PCR reads, gives a single entry per CDR3 protein. The table includes 950 to 1,100 distinct CDR3 sequences, 6.7% detected once. The specimen was memory CD4+ T cells sorted from blood. Subset specified: memory CD4+ T cells, CD4+CD45RO+CD25-. The receptors here all came from a female donor with breast cancer.

By sample fraction, this clonotype is medium-sized. This chain links TRBV12-3 or TRBV12-4 with TRBJ1-2; 7 bases agree with TRBD1. After removal of 7 bases from V and 0 bases from J, the junction contained 5 bases not matched to a gene. The CDR3 sequence is 14 residues long. The CDR3 reads CASTPGQTNYGYTF. The DNA for the CDR3 is TGTGCCAGCACCCCGGGACAGACTAACTATGGCTACACCTTC.

This clonotype is large (0.1 to 1%) by share. The rearrangement links TRBV12-3 or TRBV12-4 to TRBJ1-2, with 8 bases fitting TRBD1. The CDR3 has 13 amino acids. V was clipped by 3 bases and J by 6 bases; unmatched bases: 3. CDR3 DNA: TGTGCCAGCAGTTTGGACAGGGTCCATGGCTACACCTTC. Encoded protein: CASSLDRVHGYTF.

By share, this clonotype counts as medium-sized (0.01 to 0.1%). The V and J genes are TRBV12-3 or TRBV12-4 and TRBJ1-2; TRBD1 is a possible D gene (5 bases). Trimming stripped 5 bases from V and 8 bases from J, with 12 bases between. The CDR3 contains 12 residues. The CDR3 spells CASSKTGGGYTF. The CDR3 nucleotides read TGTGCCAGCAGTAAAACAGGTGGAGGCTACACCTTC.

This clonotype rates as medium-sized (0.01 to 0.1%). The chain recombines TRBV12-3 or TRBV12-4 with TRBJ1-2, with D possibly being TRBD1 (6 bases). V lost 1 base, J lost 2 bases, and 8 bases lay in between. This CDR3 has 14 residues. The chain's CDR3 is CASSLGTENYGYTF. CDR3 nucleotide sequence: TGTGCCAGCAGTTTAGGGACAGAGAACTATGGCTACACCTTC.

Judged by abundance, this clonotype is medium-sized. V is TRBV12-3 or TRBV12-4 and J is TRBJ1-2; TRBD1 matches at 7 bases. This CDR3 has 15 residues. V dropped 5 bases and J dropped 5; count of bases not matched to a gene: 11. The CDR3 protein is CASSTGQAPSYGYTF. CDR3 nucleotides: TGTGCCAGCAGTACCGGACAGGCACCCTCTTATGGCTACACCTTC.

Relative to its sample, this clonotype is large (0.1 to 1%). The gene calls are TRBV12-3 or TRBV12-4 and TRBJ1-2; D is undetermined. V was pared by 7 bases and J by 0 bases, with 15 bases between. The CDR3 is made up of 15 amino acids. CDR3 nucleotides: TGTGCCAGCACCGTAAGCCCAGAGGCTAACTATGGCTACACCTTC. This sequence encodes CASTVSPEANYGYTF.

By frequency in the sample, this clonotype is large. The chain recombines TRBV12-3 or TRBV12-4 with TRBJ1-2, with D tentatively TRBD1 (5 bases). V was cut by 10 bases and J by 4 bases, with 16 bases left in between. This CDR3 region has 13 residues. CDR3 in DNA: TGTGCCACCCACCTGAGGGGAATCTATGGCTACACCTTC. This sequence encodes CATHLRGIYGYTF.

In its sample, this clonotype is large. The V and J genes are TRBV12-3 or TRBV12-4 and TRBJ1-2, with D uncertain. This CDR3 is built from 15 residues. V gave up 1 base and J gave up 1 base, with 10 bases separating them. For the CDR3, the DNA is TGTGCCAGCAGTTTAGAGCTGCGGGGTAACTATGGCTACACCTTC. This translates into CASSLELRGNYGYTF.

This clonotype ranks as medium-sized. The chain couples TRBV12-3 or TRBV12-4 to TRBJ1-2, with 8 bases identical to TRBD1. V shed 3 bases and J 4 bases; nucleotides not matched to a gene: 4. This CDR3 is built from 14 residues. CDR3 in DNA: TGTGCCAGCAGTTTCTTGACAGGGGCCTATGGCTACACCTTC. It translates to CASSFLTGAYGYTF.

This clonotype rates as medium-sized. V usage is TRBV12-3 or TRBV12-4 and J usage is TRBJ1-2; D is undetermined. With 8 bases removed from V and 5 bases from J, the gap between germline ends came to 9 bases. The CDR3 loop spans 11 amino acids. CDR3: CASVTAYGYTF. The CDR3 DNA follows: TGTGCCAGCGTTACCGCTTATGGCTACACCTTC.

This clonotype ranks as medium-sized. The chain links TRBV12-3 or TRBV12-4 to TRBJ1-2; no definite D call. This CDR3 spans 13 amino acids. The V gene lost 6 bases and the J gene lost 5 bases, with 13 bases spanning the gap. The DNA for the CDR3 is TGTGCCAGCAGCCTCGAAGTGGGTTATGGCTACACCTTC. Protein: CASSLEVGYGYTF.

Within the sample, this clonotype is medium-sized. The J gene is TRBJ1-2, the V gene TRBV12-3 or TRBV12-4; D not resolved. This CDR3 is built from 15 residues. The germline V and J ends were trimmed by 2 bases and 1 base, with 11 bases remaining between them. The CDR3 coding sequence is TGTGCCAGCAGTTTAACCCCTAACCGTAACTATGGCTACACCTTC. Translated: CASSLTPNRNYGYTF.

This clonotype was counted only a few times. The rearrangement uses TRBV12-3 or TRBV12-4 and TRBJ1-2; D gene unclear. V lost 1 base and J lost 9, with 21 bases in between. The CDR3 spans 16 residues. DNA for the CDR3: TGTGCCAGCAGTTTAGGGCCGACAAGTCCCGTCGGATGCTACACCTTC. Its translation is CASSLGPTSPVGCYTF.

By its share, this clonotype is medium-sized. The J gene is TRBJ1-2, the V gene TRBV12-3 or TRBV12-4; D is ambiguous. The CDR3 length is 12 residues. Trimming removed 1 base from V and 3 bases from J, with 3 bases in between. This CDR3 reads CASSLGHYGYTF. CDR3 coding DNA: TGTGCCAGCAGTTTAGGGCACTATGGCTACACCTTC.

This clonotype rates as medium-sized. This chain connects TRBV12-3 or TRBV12-4 to TRBJ1-2; no clear D. CDR3 length: 14 amino acids. V was clipped by 1 base and J by 4 bases, with 10 bases between them. As DNA, the CDR3 is TGTGCCAGCAGTTTAGGGGCAGTGCCCTATGGCTACACCTTC. This codes for CASSLGAVPYGYTF.

Within the sample, this clonotype is medium-sized. The CDR3 nucleotides read TGTGCCAGCAGATCACAGGGTCGGGGCGGCTACACCTTC. Amino acid sequence: CASRSQGRGGYTF. The chain carries TRBV12-3 or TRBV12-4 and TRBJ1-2, with a weak D call TRBD1 (6 bases). Trimming shortened V by 6 bases and J by 8 bases, and 16 bases separated the two germline ends. The CDR3 runs to 13 residues.